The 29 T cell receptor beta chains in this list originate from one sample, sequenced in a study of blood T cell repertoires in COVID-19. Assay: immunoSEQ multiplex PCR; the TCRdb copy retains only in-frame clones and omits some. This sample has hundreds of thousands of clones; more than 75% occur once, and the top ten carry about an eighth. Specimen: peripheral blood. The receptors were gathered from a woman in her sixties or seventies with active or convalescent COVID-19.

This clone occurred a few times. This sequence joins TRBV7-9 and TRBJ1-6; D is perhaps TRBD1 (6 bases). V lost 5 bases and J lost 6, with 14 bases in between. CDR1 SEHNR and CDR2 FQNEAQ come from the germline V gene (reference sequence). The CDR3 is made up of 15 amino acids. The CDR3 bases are TGTGCCAGCAGCCTGACAGGACGGCTTAATTCACCCCTCCACTTT. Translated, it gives CASSLTGRLNSPLHF.

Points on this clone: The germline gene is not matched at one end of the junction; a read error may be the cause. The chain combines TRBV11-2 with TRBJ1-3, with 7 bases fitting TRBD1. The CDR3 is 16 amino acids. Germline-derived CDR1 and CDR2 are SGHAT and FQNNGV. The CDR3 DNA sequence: TGTGCCAGCAGCTTACCAGACAGGGCAGCAGGAAACACCATATACTTT. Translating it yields CASSLPDRAAGNTIYF.

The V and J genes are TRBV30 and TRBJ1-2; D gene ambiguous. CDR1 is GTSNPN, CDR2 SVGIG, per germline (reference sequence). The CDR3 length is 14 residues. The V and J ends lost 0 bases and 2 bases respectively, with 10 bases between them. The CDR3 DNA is TGTGCCTGGAGTGTACAGCTCCAGAACTATGGCTACACCTTC. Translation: CAWSVQLQNYGYTF.

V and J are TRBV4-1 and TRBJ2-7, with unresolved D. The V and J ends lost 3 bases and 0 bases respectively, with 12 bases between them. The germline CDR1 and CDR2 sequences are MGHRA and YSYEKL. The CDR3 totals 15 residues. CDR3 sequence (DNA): TGCGCCAGCAGCCAGGTACCAAGGAGCTCCTACGAGCAGTACTTC. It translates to CASSQVPRSSYEQYF.

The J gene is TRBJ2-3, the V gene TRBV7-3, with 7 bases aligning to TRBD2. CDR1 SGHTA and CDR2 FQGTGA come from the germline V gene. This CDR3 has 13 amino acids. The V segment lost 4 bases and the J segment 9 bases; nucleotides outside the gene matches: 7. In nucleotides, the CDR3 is TGTGCCAGCAGCTCTCCCTTGGGGGGGACGCAGTATTTT. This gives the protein CASSSPLGGTQYF.

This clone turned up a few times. This CDR3 is CASSPSDGPAYEQYF. The CDR3, as DNA: TGTGCCAGCTCACCCAGCGACGGCCCGGCCTACGAGCAGTACTTC. The chain uses TRBV18 and TRBJ2-7; D unresolved. CDR1 and CDR2 from the germline V gene are KGHSH and LQKENI. V lost 3 bases, J lost 2 bases, and 14 bases lay in between. The CDR3 is made up of 15 amino acids.

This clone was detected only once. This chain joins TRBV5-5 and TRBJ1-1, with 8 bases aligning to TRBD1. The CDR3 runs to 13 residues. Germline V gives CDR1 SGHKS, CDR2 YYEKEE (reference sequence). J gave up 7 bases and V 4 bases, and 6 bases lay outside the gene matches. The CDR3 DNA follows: TGTGCCAGCAGCAAGGGACAGGCGATTGAAGCTTTCTTT. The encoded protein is CASSKGQAIEAFF. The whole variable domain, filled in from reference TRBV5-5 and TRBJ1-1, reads DAGVTQSPTHLIKTRGQQVTLRCSPISGHKSVSWYQQVLGQGPQFIFQYYEKEERGRGNFPDRFSARQFPNYSSELNVNALLLGDSALYLCASSKGQAIEAFFGQGTRLTVV.

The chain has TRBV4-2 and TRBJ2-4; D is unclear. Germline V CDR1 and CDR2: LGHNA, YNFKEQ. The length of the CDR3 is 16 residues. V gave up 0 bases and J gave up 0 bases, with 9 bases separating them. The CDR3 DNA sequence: TGTGCCAGCAGCCAAGACCCGACGGGAGCCAAAAACATTCAGTACTTC. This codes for CASSQDPTGAKNIQYF.

CDR3 loop: CASRPRSYRGKWRVGYTF. The CDR3 DNA follows: TGTGCCAGCAGGCCTCGTTCGTACAGGGGGAAGTGGAGAGTGGGCTACACCTTC. V and J are TRBV2 and TRBJ1-2; TRBD1 aligns across 8 bases. The CDR3 is 18 residues long. V was clipped by 6 bases and J by 8 bases; unmatched bases: 23. In germline, CDR1 is SNHLY, CDR2 FYNNEI. Drawing the rest from reference TRBV2 and TRBJ1-2, the complete variable domain is EPEVTQTPSHQVTQMGQEVILRCVPISNHLYFYWYRQILGQKVEFLVSFYNNEISEKSEIFDDQFSVERPDGSNFTLKIRSTKLEDSAMYFCASRPRSYRGKWRVGYTFGSGTRLTVV.

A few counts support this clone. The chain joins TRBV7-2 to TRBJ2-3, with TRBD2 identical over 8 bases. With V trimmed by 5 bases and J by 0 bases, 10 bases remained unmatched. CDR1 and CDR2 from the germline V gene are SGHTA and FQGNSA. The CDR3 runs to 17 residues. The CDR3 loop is CASSPRGGAFSTDTQYF. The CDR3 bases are TGTGCCAGCAGCCCCCGGGGGGGGGCATTTAGCACAGATACGCAGTATTTT.

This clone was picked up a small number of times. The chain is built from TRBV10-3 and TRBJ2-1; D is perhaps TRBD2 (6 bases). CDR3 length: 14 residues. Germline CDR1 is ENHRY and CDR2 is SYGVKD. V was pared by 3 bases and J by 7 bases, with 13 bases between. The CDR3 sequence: CAISDPLRGNEQFF. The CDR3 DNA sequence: TGTGCCATCAGTGACCCCCTACGGGGGAATGAGCAGTTCTTC.

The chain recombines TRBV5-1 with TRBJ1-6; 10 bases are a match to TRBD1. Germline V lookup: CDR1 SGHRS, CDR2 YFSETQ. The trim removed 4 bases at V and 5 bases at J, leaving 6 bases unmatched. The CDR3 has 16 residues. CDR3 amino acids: CASSTTGQGNNSPLHF. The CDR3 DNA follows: TGCGCCAGCAGCACCACGGGACAGGGGAATAATTCACCCCTCCACTTT.

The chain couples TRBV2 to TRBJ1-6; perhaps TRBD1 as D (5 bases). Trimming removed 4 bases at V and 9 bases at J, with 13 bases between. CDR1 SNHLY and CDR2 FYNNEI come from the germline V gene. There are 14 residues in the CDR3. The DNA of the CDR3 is TGTGCCAGCAGTGTAAAGAGGAGGGGTTCACCCCTCCACTTT. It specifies CASSVKRRGSPLHF.

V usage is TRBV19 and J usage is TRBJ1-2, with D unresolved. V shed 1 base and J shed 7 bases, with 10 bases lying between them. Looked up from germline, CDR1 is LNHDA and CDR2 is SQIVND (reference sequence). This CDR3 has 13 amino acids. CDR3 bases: TGTGCCAGTAGTATAGGTCCCGGGGTTGGCTACACCTTC. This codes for CASSIGPGVGYTF.

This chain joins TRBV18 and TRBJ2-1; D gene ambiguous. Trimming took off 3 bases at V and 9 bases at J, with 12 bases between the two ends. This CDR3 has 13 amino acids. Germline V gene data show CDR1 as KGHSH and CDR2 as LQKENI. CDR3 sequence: CASSPLQSSEQFF. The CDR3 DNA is TGTGCCAGCTCACCTCTCCAGTCCTCTGAGCAGTTCTTC.

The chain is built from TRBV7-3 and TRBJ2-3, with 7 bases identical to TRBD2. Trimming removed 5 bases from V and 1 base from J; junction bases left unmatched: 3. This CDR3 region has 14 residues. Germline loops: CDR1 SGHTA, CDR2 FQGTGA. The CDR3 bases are TGTGCCAGCAGCCGAACTAGCGGCACAGATACGCAGTATTTT. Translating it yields CASSRTSGTDTQYF.

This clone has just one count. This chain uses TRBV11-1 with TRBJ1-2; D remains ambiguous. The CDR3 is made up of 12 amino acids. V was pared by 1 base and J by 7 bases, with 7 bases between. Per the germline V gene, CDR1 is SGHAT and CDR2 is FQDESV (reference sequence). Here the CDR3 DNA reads TGTGCCAGCAGCTTAGACAGTCGTGGCTACACCTTC. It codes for CASSLDSRGYTF.

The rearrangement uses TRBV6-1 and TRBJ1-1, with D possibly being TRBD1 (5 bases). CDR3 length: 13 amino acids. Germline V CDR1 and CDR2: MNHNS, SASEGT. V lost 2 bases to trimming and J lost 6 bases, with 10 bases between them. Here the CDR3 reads CASSEWTPPEAFF. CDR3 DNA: TGTGCCAGCAGTGAATGGACACCGCCTGAAGCTTTCTTT.

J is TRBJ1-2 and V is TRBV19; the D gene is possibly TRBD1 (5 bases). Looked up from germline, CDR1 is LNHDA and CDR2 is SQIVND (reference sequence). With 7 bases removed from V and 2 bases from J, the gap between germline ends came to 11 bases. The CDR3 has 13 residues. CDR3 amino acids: CASKGAENYGYTF. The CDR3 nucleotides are TGTGCCAGTAAAGGGGCAGAAAACTATGGCTACACCTTC.

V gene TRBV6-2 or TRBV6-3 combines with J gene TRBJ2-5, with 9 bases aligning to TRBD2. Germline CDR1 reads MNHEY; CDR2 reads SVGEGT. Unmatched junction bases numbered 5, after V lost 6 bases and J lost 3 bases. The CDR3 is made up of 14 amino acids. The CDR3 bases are TGTGCCAGCAGACCTTGGACTAGCGAAGAGACCCAGTACTTC. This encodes CASRPWTSEETQYF.

CDR3 coding DNA: TGTGCCAGCAGTGTACTAGCGGATTCTTACGAGCAGTACTTC. Amino acids: CASSVLADSYEQYF. The gene calls are TRBV6-6 and TRBJ2-7, with 8 bases that match TRBD2. V shed 5 bases and J 4 bases; nucleotides not matched to a gene: 7. The CDR3 is made up of 14 amino acids. The V gene's germline CDR1 is MNHNY and CDR2 SVGAGI (reference sequence).

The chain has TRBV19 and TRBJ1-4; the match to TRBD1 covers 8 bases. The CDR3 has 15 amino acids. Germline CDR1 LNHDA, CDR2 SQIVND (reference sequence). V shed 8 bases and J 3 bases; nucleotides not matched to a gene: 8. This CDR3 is CASGPQGVANEKLFF. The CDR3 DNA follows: TGTGCCAGTGGCCCACAGGGGGTGGCTAATGAAAAACTGTTTTTT.

The CDR3 bases are TGCGCCAGTAAGCAGGGGGAACAAGAGACCCAGTACTTC. As protein: CASKQGEQETQYF. The gene calls are TRBV5-1 and TRBJ2-5; 7 bases map to TRBD1. V was clipped by 8 bases and J by 2 bases; unmatched bases: 6. Germline CDR1 SGHRS, CDR2 YFSETQ. The CDR3 runs to 13 residues. The entire variable domain, with the rest obtained from reference TRBV5-1 and TRBJ2-5, is as follows: KAGVTQTPRYLIKTRGQQVTLSCSPISGHRSVSWYQQTPGQGLQFLFEYFSETQRNKGNFPGRFSGRQFSNSRSEMNVSTLELGDSALYLCASKQGEQETQYFGPGTRLLVL.

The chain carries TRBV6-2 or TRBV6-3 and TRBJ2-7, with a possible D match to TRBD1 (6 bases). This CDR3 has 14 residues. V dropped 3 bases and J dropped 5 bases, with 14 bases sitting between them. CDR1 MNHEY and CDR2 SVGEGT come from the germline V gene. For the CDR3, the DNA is TGTGCCAGCAGTTATGACCAGGGGCTTGACGAGCAGTACTTC. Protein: CASSYDQGLDEQYF.

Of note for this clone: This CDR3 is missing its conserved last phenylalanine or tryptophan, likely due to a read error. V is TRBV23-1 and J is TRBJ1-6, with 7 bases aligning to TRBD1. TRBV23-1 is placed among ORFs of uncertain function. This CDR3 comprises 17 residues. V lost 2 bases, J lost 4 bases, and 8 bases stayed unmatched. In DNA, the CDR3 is TGCGCCAGCAGTCAAGGGACAGAAGCAATTTATAATTCACCCCTCCACCTT. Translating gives CASSQGTEAIYNSPLHL.

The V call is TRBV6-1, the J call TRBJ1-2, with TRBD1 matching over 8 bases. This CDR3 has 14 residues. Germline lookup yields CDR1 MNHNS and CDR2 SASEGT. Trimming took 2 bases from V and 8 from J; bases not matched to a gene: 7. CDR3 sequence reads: CASSESWTGFGYTF. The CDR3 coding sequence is TGTGCCAGCAGTGAATCCTGGACAGGGTTCGGCTACACCTTC.

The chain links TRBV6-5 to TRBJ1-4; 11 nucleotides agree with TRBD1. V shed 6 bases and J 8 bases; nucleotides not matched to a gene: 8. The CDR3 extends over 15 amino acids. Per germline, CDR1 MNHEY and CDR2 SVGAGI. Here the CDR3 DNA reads TGTGCCAGCAGCAGTACCGGGACAGGGGGGGAAAAACTGTTTTTT. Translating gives CASSSTGTGGEKLFF.

The CDR3 is CASSLYRGNEQFF. CDR3 coding DNA: TGTGCCAGCTCACTCTATAGGGGGAATGAGCAGTTCTTC. V is TRBV18 and J is TRBJ2-1, with D possibly matching TRBD1 (6 bases). Trimming took off 4 bases at V and 7 bases at J, with 11 bases between the two ends. Germline CDR1 reads KGHSH; CDR2 reads LQKENI. This CDR3 is built from 13 residues.

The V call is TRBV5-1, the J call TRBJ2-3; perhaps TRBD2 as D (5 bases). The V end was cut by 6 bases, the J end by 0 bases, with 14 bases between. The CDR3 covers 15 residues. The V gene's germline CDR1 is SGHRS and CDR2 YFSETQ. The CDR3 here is CASTWGAVSTDTQYF. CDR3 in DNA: TGCGCCAGCACTTGGGGAGCGGTTAGCACAGATACGCAGTATTTT.